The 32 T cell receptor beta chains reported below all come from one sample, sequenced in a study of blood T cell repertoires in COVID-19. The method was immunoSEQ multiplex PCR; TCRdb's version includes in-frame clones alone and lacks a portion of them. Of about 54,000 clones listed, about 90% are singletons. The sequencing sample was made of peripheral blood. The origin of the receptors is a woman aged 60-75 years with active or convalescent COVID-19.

The CDR3 DNA follows: TGTGCCAGCAGCTTAAGAGCAGGGTTCGGCTACACCTTC. Its translation is CASSLRAGFGYTF. This chain joins TRBV11-2 and TRBJ1-2; the D gene is possibly TRBD1 (5 bases). CDR3 length: 13 residues. Germline V lookup: CDR1 SGHAT, CDR2 FQNNGV. With 2 bases removed from V and 8 bases from J, the gap between germline ends came to 12 bases.

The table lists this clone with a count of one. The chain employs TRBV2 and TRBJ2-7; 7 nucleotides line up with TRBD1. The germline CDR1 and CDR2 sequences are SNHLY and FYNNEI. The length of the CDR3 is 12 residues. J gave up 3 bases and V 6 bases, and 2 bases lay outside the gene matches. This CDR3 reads CASSRQGYEQYF. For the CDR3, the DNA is TGTGCCAGCAGCAGACAGGGCTACGAGCAGTACTTC.

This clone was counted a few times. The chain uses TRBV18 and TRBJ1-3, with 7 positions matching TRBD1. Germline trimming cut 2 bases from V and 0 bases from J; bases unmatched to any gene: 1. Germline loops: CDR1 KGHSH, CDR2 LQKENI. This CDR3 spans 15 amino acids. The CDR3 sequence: CASSPRDSSGNTIYF. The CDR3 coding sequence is TGTGCCAGCTCACCAAGGGACAGCTCTGGAAACACCATATATTTT.

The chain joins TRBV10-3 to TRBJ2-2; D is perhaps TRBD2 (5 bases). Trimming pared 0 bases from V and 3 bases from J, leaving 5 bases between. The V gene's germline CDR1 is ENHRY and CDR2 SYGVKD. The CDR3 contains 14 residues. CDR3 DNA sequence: TGTGCCATCAGTGAGTCGAGGGACACCGGGGAGCTGTTTTTT. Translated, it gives CAISESRDTGELFF.

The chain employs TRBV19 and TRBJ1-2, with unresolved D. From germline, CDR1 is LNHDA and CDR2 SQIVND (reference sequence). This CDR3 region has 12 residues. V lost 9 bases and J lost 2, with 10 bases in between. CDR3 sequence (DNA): TGTGCCAGACTCGACGGGAACTATGGCTACACCTTC. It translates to CARLDGNYGYTF.

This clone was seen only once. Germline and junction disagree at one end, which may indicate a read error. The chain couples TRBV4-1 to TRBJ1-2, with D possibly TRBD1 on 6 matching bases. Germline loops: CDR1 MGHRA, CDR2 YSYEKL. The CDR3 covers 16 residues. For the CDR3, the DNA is TGCGCCAGCAACCAAGGTTTGCTGGACAGATTTGACGGCTACACCTTC. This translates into CASNQGLLDRFDGYTF.

The CDR3 DNA sequence: TGCGCCAGCACAGTCGGCAGGGTAGGTTCACCCCTCCACTTT. It translates to CASTVGRVGSPLHF. The rearrangement links TRBV5-1 to TRBJ1-6; tentative D call: TRBD1 (5 bases). The germline V gene has CDR1 SGHRS and CDR2 YFSETQ. CDR3 length equals 14 residues. Trimming pared 6 bases from V and 9 bases from J, leaving 16 bases between.

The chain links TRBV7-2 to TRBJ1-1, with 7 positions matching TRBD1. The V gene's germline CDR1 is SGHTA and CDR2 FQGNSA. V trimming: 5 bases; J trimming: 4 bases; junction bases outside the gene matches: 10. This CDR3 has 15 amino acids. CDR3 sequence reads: CASSRDNRGGTEAFF. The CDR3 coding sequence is TGTGCCAGCAGCCGTGATAACAGGGGAGGCACTGAAGCTTTCTTT.

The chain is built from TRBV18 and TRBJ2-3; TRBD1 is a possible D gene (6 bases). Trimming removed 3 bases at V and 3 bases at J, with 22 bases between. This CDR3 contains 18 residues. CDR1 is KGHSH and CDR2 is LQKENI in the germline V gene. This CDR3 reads CASSPAPTGQLWTDTQYF. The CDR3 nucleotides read TGTGCCAGCTCACCCGCGCCGACCGGACAGCTTTGGACAGATACGCAGTATTTT.

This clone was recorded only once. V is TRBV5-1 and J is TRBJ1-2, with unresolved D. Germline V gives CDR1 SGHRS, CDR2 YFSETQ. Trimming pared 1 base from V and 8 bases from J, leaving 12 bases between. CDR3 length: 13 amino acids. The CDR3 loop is CASSLQEARGYTF. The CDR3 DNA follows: TGCGCCAGCAGCTTGCAGGAGGCGAGGGGCTACACCTTC.

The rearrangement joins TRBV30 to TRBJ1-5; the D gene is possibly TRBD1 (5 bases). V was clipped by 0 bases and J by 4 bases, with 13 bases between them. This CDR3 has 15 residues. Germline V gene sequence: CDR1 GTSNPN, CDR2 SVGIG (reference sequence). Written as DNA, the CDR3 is TGTGCCTGGAGTGTACCCGGGGGAAATAATCAGCCCCAGCATTTT. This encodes CAWSVPGGNNQPQHF. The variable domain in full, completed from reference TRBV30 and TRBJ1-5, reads SQTIHQWPATLVQPVGSPLSLECTVEGTSNPNLYWYRQAAGRGLQLLFYSVGIGQISSEVPQNLSASRPQDRQFILSSKKLLLSDSGFYLCAWSVPGGNNQPQHFGDGTRLSIL.

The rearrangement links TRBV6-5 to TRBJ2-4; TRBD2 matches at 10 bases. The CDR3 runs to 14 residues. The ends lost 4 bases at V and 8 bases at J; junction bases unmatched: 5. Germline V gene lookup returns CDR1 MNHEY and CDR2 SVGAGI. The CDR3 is CASSSSGSRDIQYF. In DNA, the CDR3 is TGTGCCAGCAGTTCTAGCGGGAGTAGGGACATTCAGTACTTC.

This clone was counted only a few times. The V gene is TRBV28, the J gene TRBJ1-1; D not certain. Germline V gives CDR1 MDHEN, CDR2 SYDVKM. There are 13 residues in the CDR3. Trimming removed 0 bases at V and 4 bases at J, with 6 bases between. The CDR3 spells CASSLWRGTEAFF. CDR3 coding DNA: TGTGCCAGCAGTTTATGGCGGGGCACTGAAGCTTTCTTT.

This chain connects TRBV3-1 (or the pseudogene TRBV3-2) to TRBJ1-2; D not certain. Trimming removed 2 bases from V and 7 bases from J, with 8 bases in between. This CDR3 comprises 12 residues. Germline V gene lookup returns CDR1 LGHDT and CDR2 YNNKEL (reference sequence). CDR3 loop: CASSQQSSGYTF. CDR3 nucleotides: TGTGCCAGCAGCCAACAAAGTAGTGGCTACACCTTC.

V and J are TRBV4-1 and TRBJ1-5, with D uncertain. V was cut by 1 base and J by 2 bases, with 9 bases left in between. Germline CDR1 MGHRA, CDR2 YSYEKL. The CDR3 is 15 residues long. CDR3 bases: TGCGCCAGCAGCCAAGCTCACGGGGGCAATCAGCCCCAGCATTTT. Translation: CASSQAHGGNQPQHF.

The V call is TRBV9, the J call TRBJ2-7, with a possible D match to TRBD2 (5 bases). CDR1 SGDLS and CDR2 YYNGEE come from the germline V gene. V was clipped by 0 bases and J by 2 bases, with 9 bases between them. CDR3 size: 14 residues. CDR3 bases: TGTGCCAGCAGCGTAGGTCTAGCCCCCTACGAGCAGTACTTC. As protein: CASSVGLAPYEQYF.

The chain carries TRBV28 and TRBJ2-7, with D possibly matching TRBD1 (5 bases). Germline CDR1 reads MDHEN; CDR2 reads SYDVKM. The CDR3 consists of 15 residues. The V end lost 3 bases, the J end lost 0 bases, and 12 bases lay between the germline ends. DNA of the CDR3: TGTGCCAGCAGTTTTTTTGAGACAGCCTCCTACGAGCAGTACTTC. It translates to CASSFFETASYEQYF.

The CDR3 bases are TGTGCCAGCAGTGAAATAACAGGGAACTACGCCGGGGAGCTGTTTTTT. This translates into CASSEITGNYAGELFF. The V call is TRBV6-1, the J call TRBJ2-2; tentative D call: TRBD1 (6 bases). CDR1 and CDR2 (germline): MNHNS, SASEGT. The CDR3 covers 16 residues. The V end was cut by 2 bases, the J end by 6 bases, with 16 bases between.

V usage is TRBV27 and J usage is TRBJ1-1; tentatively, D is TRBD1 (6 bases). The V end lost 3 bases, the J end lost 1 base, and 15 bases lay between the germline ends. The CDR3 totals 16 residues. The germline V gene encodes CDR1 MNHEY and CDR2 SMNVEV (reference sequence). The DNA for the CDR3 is TGTGCCAGCAGTTTGGGCAGGGGATTTAGGAACACTGAAGCTTTCTTT. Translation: CASSLGRGFRNTEAFF.

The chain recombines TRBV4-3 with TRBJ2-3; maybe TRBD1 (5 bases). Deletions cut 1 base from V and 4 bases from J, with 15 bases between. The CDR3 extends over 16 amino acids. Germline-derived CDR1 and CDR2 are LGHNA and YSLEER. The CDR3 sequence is CASSQVGPAGSDTQYF. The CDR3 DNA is TGCGCCAGCAGCCAAGTCGGTCCAGCAGGGTCAGATACGCAGTATTTT.

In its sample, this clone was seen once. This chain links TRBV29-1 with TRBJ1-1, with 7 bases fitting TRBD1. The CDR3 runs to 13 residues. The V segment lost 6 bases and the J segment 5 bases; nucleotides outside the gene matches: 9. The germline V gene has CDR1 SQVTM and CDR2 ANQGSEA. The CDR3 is CSVSEGAGTEAFF. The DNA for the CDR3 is TGCAGCGTGAGTGAGGGGGCAGGGACTGAAGCTTTCTTT.

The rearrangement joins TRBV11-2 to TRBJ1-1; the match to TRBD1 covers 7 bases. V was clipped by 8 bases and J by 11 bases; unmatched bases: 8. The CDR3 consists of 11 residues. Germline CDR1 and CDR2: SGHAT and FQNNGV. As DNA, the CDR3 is TGTGCCAGCGCCGACAGGGAGCGGGCTTTCTTT. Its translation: CASADRERAFF.

The CDR3 nucleotides read TGCGCCAGCAGCCGGGGTTGGACCGGGGAGCTGTTTTTT. This gives the protein CASSRGWTGELFF. V and J are TRBV10-1 and TRBJ2-2, with D perhaps TRBD2 (5 bases). Germline loops: CDR1 WNHNN, CDR2 SYGVQD (reference sequence). The CDR3 runs to 13 residues. The ends were cut back, 6 bases at V and 5 bases at J, with 10 bases in the middle.

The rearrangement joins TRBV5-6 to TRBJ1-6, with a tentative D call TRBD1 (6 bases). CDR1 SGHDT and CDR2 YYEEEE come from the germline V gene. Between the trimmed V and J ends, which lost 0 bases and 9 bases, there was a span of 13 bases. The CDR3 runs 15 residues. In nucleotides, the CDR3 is TGTGCCAGCAGCTTGGTTGACAGGTCCGCTTCACCCCTCCACTTT. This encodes CASSLVDRSASPLHF.

The CDR3 DNA is TGCAGCGTTGGGAGGGAGGATCAGCCCCAGCATTTT. It codes for CSVGREDQPQHF. The rearrangement uses TRBV29-1 and TRBJ1-5; D unresolved. Germline V gene lookup returns CDR1 SQVTM and CDR2 ANQGSEA. Between the trimmed V and J ends, which lost 4 bases and 5 bases, there was a span of 9 bases. This CDR3 is built from 12 residues.

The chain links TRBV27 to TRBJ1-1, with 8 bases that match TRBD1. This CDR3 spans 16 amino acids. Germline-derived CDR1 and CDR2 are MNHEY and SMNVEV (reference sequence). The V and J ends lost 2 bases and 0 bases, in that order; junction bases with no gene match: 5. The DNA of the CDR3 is TGTGCCAGCAGTTTAGACAGGGGACGCTTGAACACTGAAGCTTTCTTT. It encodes CASSLDRGRLNTEAFF.

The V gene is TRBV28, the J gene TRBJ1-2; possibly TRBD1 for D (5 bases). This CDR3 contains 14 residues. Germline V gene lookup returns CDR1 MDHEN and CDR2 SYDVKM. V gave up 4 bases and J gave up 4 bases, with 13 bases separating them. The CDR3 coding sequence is TGTGCCAGCAGTTCCCTAGGGGCTGGCTATGGCTACACCTTC. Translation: CASSSLGAGYGYTF.

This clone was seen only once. In DNA form, the CDR3 reads TGTGCCAGCGGCCGGGACAGGGGACGGGAGACCCAGTACTTC. Its protein is CASGRDRGRETQYF. This chain uses TRBV27 with TRBJ2-5; 10 positions agree with TRBD1. The CDR3 contains 14 residues. Germline-derived CDR1 and CDR2 are MNHEY and SMNVEV (reference sequence). V was pared by 8 bases and J by 5 bases, with 8 bases of the junction left unmatched.

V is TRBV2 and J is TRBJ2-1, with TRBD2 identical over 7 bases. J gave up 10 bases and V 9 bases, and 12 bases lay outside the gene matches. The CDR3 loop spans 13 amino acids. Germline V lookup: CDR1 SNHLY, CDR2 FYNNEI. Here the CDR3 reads CASIASGSGEQFF. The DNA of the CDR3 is TGTGCCAGTATCGCTAGCGGATCCGGGGAGCAGTTCTTC.

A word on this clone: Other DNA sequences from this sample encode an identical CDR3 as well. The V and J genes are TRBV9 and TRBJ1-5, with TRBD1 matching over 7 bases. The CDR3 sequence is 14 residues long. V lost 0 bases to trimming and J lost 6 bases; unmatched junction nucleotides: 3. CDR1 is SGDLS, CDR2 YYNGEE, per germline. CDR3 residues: CASSVGQGGQPQHF. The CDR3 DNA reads TGTGCCAGCAGCGTAGGACAGGGAGGTCAGCCCCAGCATTTT.

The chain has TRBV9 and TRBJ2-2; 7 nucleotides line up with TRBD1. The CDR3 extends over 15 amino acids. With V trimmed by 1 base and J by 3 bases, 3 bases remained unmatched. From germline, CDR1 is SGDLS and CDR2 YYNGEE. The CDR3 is CASSVPDRDTGELFF. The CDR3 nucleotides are TGTGCCAGCAGCGTACCCGACAGGGACACCGGGGAGCTGTTTTTT.

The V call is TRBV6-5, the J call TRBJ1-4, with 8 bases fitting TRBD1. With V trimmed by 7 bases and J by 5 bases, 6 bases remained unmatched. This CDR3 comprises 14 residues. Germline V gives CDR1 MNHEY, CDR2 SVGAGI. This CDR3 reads CASKQNRGNEKLFF. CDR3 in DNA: TGTGCCAGCAAGCAGAACAGGGGGAATGAAAAACTGTTTTTT.